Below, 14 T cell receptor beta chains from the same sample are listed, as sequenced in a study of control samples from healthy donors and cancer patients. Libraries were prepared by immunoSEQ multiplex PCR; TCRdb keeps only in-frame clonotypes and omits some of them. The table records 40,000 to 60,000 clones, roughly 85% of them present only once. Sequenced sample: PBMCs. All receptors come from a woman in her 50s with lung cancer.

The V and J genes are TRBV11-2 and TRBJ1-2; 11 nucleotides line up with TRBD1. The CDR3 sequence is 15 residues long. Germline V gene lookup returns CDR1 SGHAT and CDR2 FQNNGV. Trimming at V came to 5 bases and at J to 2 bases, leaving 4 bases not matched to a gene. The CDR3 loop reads CASSAGTGGNYGYTF. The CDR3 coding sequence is TGTGCCAGCAGCGCCGGGACAGGGGGAAACTATGGCTACACCTTC.

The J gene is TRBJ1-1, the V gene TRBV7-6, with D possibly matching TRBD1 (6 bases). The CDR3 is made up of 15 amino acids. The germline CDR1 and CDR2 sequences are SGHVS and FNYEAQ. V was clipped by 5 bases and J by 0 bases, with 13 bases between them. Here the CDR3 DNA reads TGTGCCAGCAGCCCACTCAGGGGTGTGAACACTGAAGCTTTCTTT. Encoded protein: CASSPLRGVNTEAFF.

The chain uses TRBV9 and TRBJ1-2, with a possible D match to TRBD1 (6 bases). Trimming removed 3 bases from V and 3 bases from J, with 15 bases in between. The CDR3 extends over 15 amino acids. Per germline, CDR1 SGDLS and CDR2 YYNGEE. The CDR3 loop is CASSGRTVLYYGYTF. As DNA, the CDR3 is TGTGCCAGCAGCGGGAGGACAGTCCTTTACTATGGCTACACCTTC.

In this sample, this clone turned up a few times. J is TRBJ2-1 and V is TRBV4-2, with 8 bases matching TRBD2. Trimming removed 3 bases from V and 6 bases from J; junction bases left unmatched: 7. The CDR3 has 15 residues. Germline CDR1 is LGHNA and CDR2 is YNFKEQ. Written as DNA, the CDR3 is TGTGCCAGCAGCCAGGGCGCGGGGGGTGTCAATGAGCAGTTCTTC. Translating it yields CASSQGAGGVNEQFF.

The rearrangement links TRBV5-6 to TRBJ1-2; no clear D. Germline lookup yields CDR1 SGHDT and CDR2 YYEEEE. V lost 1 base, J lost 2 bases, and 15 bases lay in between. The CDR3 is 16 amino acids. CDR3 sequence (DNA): TGTGCCAGCAGCTTGTTAGCTCTGGGAGGAAACTATGGCTACACCTTC. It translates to CASSLLALGGNYGYTF.

The CDR3 nucleotides are TGTGCCAGCAGCTTACGGTCGGGGGGCGGCACTGAAGCTTTCTTT. Amino acids: CASSLRSGGGTEAFF. The chain has TRBV7-2 and TRBJ1-1, with D maybe TRBD1 (6 bases). CDR1 is SGHTA, CDR2 FQGNSA, per germline. This CDR3 is 15 amino acids long. The V and J ends lost 2 bases and 4 bases respectively, with 14 bases between them.

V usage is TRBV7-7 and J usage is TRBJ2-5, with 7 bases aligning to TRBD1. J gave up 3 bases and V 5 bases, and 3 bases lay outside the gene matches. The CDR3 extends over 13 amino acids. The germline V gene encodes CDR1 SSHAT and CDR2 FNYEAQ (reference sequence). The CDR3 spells CASSGDREETQYF. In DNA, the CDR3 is TGTGCCAGCAGCGGAGACAGGGAAGAGACCCAGTACTTC. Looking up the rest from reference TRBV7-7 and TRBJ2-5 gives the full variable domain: GAGVSQSPRYKVTKRGQDVTLRCDPISSHATLYWYQQALGQGPEFLTYFNYEAQPDKSGLPSDRFSAERPEGSISTLTIQRTEQRDSAMYRCASSGDREETQYFGPGTRLLVL.

The CDR3 DNA is TGTGCCAGCAGTCCCCCGGGGACAGGTCAGCCCCAGCATTTT. Its translation: CASSPPGTGQPQHF. This chain connects TRBV7-2 to TRBJ1-5, with 8 bases matching TRBD1. Per the germline V gene, CDR1 is SGHTA and CDR2 is FQGNSA. J lost 6 bases, V lost 6 bases, and 7 bases had no gene match. CDR3 length equals 14 residues.

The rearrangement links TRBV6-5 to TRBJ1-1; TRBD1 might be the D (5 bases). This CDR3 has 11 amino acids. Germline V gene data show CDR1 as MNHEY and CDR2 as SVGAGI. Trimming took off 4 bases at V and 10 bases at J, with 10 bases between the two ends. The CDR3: CASSSGGVAFF. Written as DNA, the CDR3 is TGTGCCAGCAGTTCCGGGGGGGTAGCTTTCTTT.

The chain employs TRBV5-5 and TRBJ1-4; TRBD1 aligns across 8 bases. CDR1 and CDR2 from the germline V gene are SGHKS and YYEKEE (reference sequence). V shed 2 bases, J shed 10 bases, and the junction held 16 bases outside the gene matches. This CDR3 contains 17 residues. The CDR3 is CASSFSGQETLSGKLFF. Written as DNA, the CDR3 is TGTGCCAGCAGCTTCTCGGGACAGGAGACTTTGTCCGGAAAACTGTTTTTT.

CDR3 residues: CASSEVRGGYSNQPQHF. Here the CDR3 DNA reads TGTGCCAGCAGTGAAGTGAGGGGGGGATATAGCAATCAGCCCCAGCATTTT. The chain employs TRBV2 and TRBJ1-5, with TRBD1 as a possible D gene (6 bases). The CDR3 has 17 residues. V was pared by 1 base and J by 0 bases, with 13 bases between. The germline CDR1 and CDR2 sequences are SNHLY and FYNNEI.

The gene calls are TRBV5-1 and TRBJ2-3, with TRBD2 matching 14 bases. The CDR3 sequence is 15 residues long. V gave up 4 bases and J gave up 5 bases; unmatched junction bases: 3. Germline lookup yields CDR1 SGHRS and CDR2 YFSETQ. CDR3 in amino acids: CASSVGLAGVDTQYF. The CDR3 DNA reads TGCGCCAGCAGCGTGGGACTAGCGGGGGTAGATACGCAGTATTTT.

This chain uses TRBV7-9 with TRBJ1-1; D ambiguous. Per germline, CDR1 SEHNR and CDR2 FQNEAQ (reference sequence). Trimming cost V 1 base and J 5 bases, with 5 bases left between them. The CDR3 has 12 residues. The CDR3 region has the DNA TGTGCCAGCAGCTTAGGTAGGACTGAAGCTTTCTTT. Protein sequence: CASSLGRTEAFF.

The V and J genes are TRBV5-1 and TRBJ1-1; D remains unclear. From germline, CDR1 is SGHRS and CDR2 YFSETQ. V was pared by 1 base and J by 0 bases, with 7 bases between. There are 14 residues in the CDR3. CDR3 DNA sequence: TGCGCCAGCAGCTTGTACCTCATGAACACTGAAGCTTTCTTT. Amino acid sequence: CASSLYLMNTEAFF.